What follows are 21 T cell receptor beta chains derived from one specimen sequenced in a study of beta chain features in type 1 diabetes. Study-level points and caveats: Within each of all four CD4+ subsets, Type 1 diabetes patients had TCRB CDR3s that were moderately but significantly shorter.

No antigen has been identified for these receptors. As every portion of the isolated RNA was reverse transcribed, the sequencing read expressed TCRB transcripts. Assay used: immunoSEQ multiplex PCR; TCRdb lists only in-frame clones, some missing. This sample yields more than 250,000 clones, of which 20% are seen a single time; approximately 0.029% belongs to the top ten. Sample: naive CD4+ T cells from blood. These receptors were collected from a woman aged 40 to 50 with type 1 diabetes.

The rearrangement links TRBV27 to TRBJ2-7, with a possible D match to TRBD1 (6 bases). The length of the CDR3 is 14 residues. Trimming took 3 bases from V and 6 from J, leaving 15 bases between them. Per the germline V gene, CDR1 is MNHEY and CDR2 is SMNVEV (reference sequence). The CDR3 is CASSLSQLRGEQYF. The CDR3 coding sequence is TGTGCCAGCAGTTTGAGTCAGCTCAGGGGCGAGCAGTACTTC.

This clone has only one observation. The rearrangement uses TRBV6-6 and TRBJ1-6; TRBD1 matches at 8 bases. The germline gives CDR1 MNHNY, CDR2 SVGAGI (reference sequence). J gave up 10 bases and V 2 bases, and 4 bases lay outside the gene matches. CDR3 length: 14 residues. This chain's CDR3 is CASSYGTGVSPLHF. The CDR3 nucleotides are TGTGCCAGCAGTTACGGGACAGGCGTATCACCCCTCCACTTT.

This chain uses TRBV4-1 with TRBJ2-1, with D possibly matching TRBD2 (6 bases). With 0 bases removed from V and 1 base from J, the gap between germline ends came to 13 bases. The germline gives CDR1 MGHRA, CDR2 YSYEKL. This CDR3 is built from 17 residues. In DNA form, the CDR3 reads TGCGCCAGCAGCCAAGATCAAGGAGGGATGTCCTACAATGAGCAGTTCTTC. This gives the protein CASSQDQGGMSYNEQFF.

The sample holds a few counts of this clone. Germline and junction disagree at one end, which may indicate a read error. This chain connects TRBV9 to TRBJ2-7; possible D gene TRBD2, 6 bases. The V gene's germline CDR1 is SGDLS and CDR2 YYNGEE. The CDR3 has 15 amino acids. The CDR3 bases are TGTGCCAGCAGCGTTGGGGGGACGTCTTCCTCCGAGCAGTACTTC. This sequence encodes CASSVGGTSSSEQYF. Complete variable domain (other parts from reference TRBV9 and TRBJ2-7): DSGVTQTPKHLITATGQRVTLRCSPRSGDLSVYWYQQSLDQGLQFLIQYYNGEERAKGNILERFSAQQFPDLHSELNLSSLELGDSALYFCASSVGGTSSSEQYFGPGTRLTVT.

The V gene is TRBV29-1, the J gene TRBJ2-7; 7 bases are shared with TRBD2. V dropped 4 bases and J dropped 3; count of bases not matched to a gene: 6. Germline V gene data show CDR1 as SQVTM and CDR2 as ANQGSEA. This CDR3 spans 13 amino acids. CDR3 in amino acids: CSVGGGEGYEQYF. The CDR3 DNA sequence: TGCAGCGTTGGGGGAGGGGAAGGCTACGAGCAGTACTTC.

The V gene is TRBV2, the J gene TRBJ1-5; no clear D. The CDR3 runs to 14 residues. Germline CDR1 SNHLY, CDR2 FYNNEI. Trimming left V 7 bases short and J 2 bases short, with 12 bases between. CDR3 in amino acids: CASKDGEGNQPQHF. The CDR3 DNA follows: TGTGCCAGCAAGGACGGGGAGGGCAATCAGCCCCAGCATTTT.

The table lists this clone with a few counts. The V gene is TRBV5-1, the J gene TRBJ1-6; 10 positions agree with TRBD1. Trimming cost V 4 bases and J 10 bases; bases outside gene matches: 8. The CDR3 length is 15 residues. Germline CDR1 SGHRS, CDR2 YFSETQ. Written as DNA, the CDR3 is TGCGCCAGCAGCCCCGCCGGGACAGGGGAATCACCCCTCCACTTT. This sequence encodes CASSPAGTGESPLHF.

This clone was observed a handful of times. J is TRBJ1-4 and V is TRBV27; 8 bases align to TRBD1. The V and J ends lost 4 bases and 4 bases, in that order; junction bases with no gene match: 2. The germline gives CDR1 MNHEY, CDR2 SMNVEV (reference sequence). The CDR3 sequence is 14 residues long. CDR3 bases: TGTGCCAGCAGTTCGACAGGGGTTAATGAAAAACTGTTTTTT. Amino acids: CASSSTGVNEKLFF.

This chain connects TRBV5-1 to TRBJ2-1; 9 positions agree with TRBD2. The J segment lost 9 bases and the V segment lost 3 bases, leaving 10 bases of the junction unmatched. The CDR3 sequence is 15 residues long. Germline lookup yields CDR1 SGHRS and CDR2 YFSETQ. CDR3 protein: CASSSVAGVSGEQFF. For the CDR3, the DNA is TGCGCCAGCAGCTCCGTAGCGGGAGTCTCCGGTGAGCAGTTCTTC.

The V gene is TRBV4-3, the J gene TRBJ2-1, with 11 positions matching TRBD2. From germline, CDR1 is LGHNA and CDR2 YSLEER. V was clipped by 5 bases and J by 4 bases; unmatched bases: 7. The CDR3 sequence is 16 residues long. The CDR3 DNA is TGCGCCAGCAGCGAAACTAGCGGGAGCAGTTACAATGAGCAGTTCTTC. This translates into CASSETSGSSYNEQFF.

This clone was found a few times. The chain uses TRBV7-3 and TRBJ2-4; perhaps TRBD1 as D (6 bases). Trimming shortened V by 5 bases and J by 1 base, and 18 bases separated the two germline ends. The CDR3 runs to 17 residues. Per the germline V gene, CDR1 is SGHTA and CDR2 is FQGTGA. CDR3 DNA sequence: TGTGCCAGCAGCCGCTCCGGGACACTCGGGGCCAAAAACATTCAGTACTTC. It codes for CASSRSGTLGAKNIQYF. The variable domain in full, with the rest retrieved from reference TRBV7-3 and TRBJ2-4, is GAGVSQTPSNKVTEKGKYVELRCDPISGHTALYWYRQSLGQGPEFLIYFQGTGAADDSGLPNDRFFAVRPEGSVSTLKIQRTERGDSAVYLCASSRSGTLGAKNIQYFGAGTRLSVL.

The rearrangement links TRBV6-5 to TRBJ1-5; 9 bases match TRBD1. Germline trimming cut 4 bases from V and 6 bases from J; bases unmatched to any gene: 7. Per the germline V gene, CDR1 is MNHEY and CDR2 is SVGAGI. CDR3 length: 15 residues. In DNA, the CDR3 is TGTGCCAGCAGTTCGGGACAGGGAGAGACTCAGCCCCAGCATTTT. Translating it yields CASSSGQGETQPQHF.

This clone was observed a handful of times. The chain couples TRBV7-8 to TRBJ1-1, with D possibly TRBD1 on 6 matching bases. There are 15 residues in the CDR3. CDR1 and CDR2 from the germline V gene are SGHVS and FQNEAQ. The germline V and J ends were trimmed by 1 base and 1 base, with 10 bases remaining between them. CDR3 in amino acids: CASSLVGGPNTEAFF. The DNA of the CDR3 is TGTGCCAGCAGCTTAGTGGGGGGGCCGAACACTGAAGCTTTCTTT.

The V call is TRBV29-1, the J call TRBJ2-5; 12 positions agree with TRBD2. Germline trimming cut 7 bases from V and 7 bases from J; bases unmatched to any gene: 7. The CDR3 runs to 13 residues. The germline gives CDR1 SQVTM, CDR2 ANQGSEA. The CDR3: CSAGTSGPGTQYF. CDR3 in DNA: TGCAGCGCTGGGACTAGCGGGCCGGGGACCCAGTACTTC. Full variable domain (outside the CDR3, taken from reference TRBV29-1 and TRBJ2-5): SAVISQKPSRDICQRGTSLTIQCQVDSQVTMMFWYRQQPGQSLTLIATANQGSEATYESGFVIDKFPISRPNLTFSTLTVSNMSPEDSSIYLCSAGTSGPGTQYFGPGTRLLVL.

The V gene is TRBV5-1, the J gene TRBJ2-2, with 9 bases that match TRBD2. The CDR3 length is 18 residues. Germline CDR1 is SGHRS and CDR2 is YFSETQ. V shed 0 bases, J shed 0 bases, and the junction held 6 bases outside the gene matches. CDR3 nucleotides: TGCGCCAGCAGCTTGGAGGCGGGAGGGGTCGCGAACACCGGGGAGCTGTTTTTT. Translated, it gives CASSLEAGGVANTGELFF.

This clone came up a few times. The V call is TRBV28, the J call TRBJ2-5; D possibly corresponds to TRBD2 (5 bases). Trimming removed 5 bases from V and 2 bases from J, with 9 bases in between. Germline CDR1 reads MDHEN; CDR2 reads SYDVKM. There are 13 residues in the CDR3. The CDR3: CASSGGRQETQYF. The DNA for the CDR3 is TGTGCCAGCAGTGGAGGTAGACAAGAGACCCAGTACTTC.

The V and J genes are TRBV19 and TRBJ2-1; D unresolved. This CDR3 spans 14 amino acids. Trimming took off 4 bases at V and 4 bases at J, with 11 bases between the two ends. CDR1 and CDR2 from the germline V gene are LNHDA and SQIVND (reference sequence). The CDR3 protein is CASSSPDGYNEQFF. The CDR3 bases are TGTGCCAGTAGTAGCCCCGACGGGTACAATGAGCAGTTCTTC. The full variable domain, its missing parts supplied by reference TRBV19 and TRBJ2-1, is DGGITQSPKYLFRKEGQNVTLSCEQNLNHDAMYWYRQDPGQGLRLIYYSQIVNDFQKGDIAEGYSVSREKKESFPLTVTSAQKNPTAFYLCASSSPDGYNEQFFGPGTRLTVL.

This chain links TRBV16 with TRBJ1-4; 8 nucleotides align to TRBD1. V shed 2 bases and J 4 bases; nucleotides not matched to a gene: 3. This CDR3 is built from 15 residues. Germline lookup yields CDR1 KGHSY and CDR2 FQNENV. The CDR3 protein is CASSQGTGGNEKLFF. CDR3 nucleotides: TGTGCCAGCAGCCAAGGTACAGGGGGTAATGAAAAACTGTTTTTT.

This clone was seen more than once but under ten times. V and J are TRBV7-8 and TRBJ2-1; 7 bases align to TRBD2. Losses at the gene ends were 8 bases for V and 2 bases for J; bases not matched to a gene: 3. The CDR3 consists of 13 residues. CDR1 is SGHVS, CDR2 FQNEAQ, per germline. CDR3 loop: CASGEGTYNEQFF. Written as DNA, the CDR3 is TGTGCCAGCGGGGAGGGCACCTACAATGAGCAGTTCTTC.

This clone was detected a few times. This chain uses TRBV9 with TRBJ2-2; D is possibly TRBD1 (6 bases). Germline CDR1 and CDR2: SGDLS and YYNGEE. V lost 0 bases and J lost 4, with 16 bases in between. The length of the CDR3 is 17 residues. The CDR3 sequence: CASSVDIGRGATGELFF. CDR3 in DNA: TGTGCCAGCAGCGTAGACATCGGCAGGGGTGCCACCGGGGAGCTGTTTTTT.

V is TRBV30 and J is TRBJ1-5; the match to TRBD1 covers 10 bases. This CDR3 contains 13 residues. Trimming at V came to 6 bases and at J to 4 bases, leaving 3 bases not matched to a gene. Per germline, CDR1 GTSNPN and CDR2 SVGIG (reference sequence). The CDR3 nucleotides are TGTGCCTGTCAGGGACAGGGGAATCAGCCCCAGCATTTT. It codes for CACQGQGNQPQHF.